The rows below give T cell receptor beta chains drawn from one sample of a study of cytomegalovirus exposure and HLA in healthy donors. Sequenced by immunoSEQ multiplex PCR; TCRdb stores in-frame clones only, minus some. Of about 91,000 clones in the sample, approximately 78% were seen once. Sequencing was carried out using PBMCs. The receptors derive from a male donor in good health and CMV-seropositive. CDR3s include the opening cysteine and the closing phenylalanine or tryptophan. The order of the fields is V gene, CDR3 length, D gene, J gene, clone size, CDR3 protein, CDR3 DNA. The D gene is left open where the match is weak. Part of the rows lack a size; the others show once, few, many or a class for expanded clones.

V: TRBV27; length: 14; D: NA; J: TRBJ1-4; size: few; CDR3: CASSLWGPNEKLFF; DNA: TGTGCCAGCAGTTTATGGGGCCCTAATGAAAAACTGTTTTTT
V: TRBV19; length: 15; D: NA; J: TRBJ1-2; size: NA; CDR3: CASSPTATGSYGYTF; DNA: TGTGCCAGTAGCCCCACCGCCACAGGGAGTTATGGCTACACCTTC
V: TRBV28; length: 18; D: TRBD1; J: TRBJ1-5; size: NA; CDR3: CASSEPGQGIIGNQPQHF; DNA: TGTGCCAGCAGTGAACCGGGACAGGGGATTATAGGCAATCAGCCCCAGCATTTT
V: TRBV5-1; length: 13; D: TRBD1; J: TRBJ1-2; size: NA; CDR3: CASSLGGQAGYTF; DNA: TGCGCCAGCAGCCTGGGAGGACAGGCTGGCTACACCTTC
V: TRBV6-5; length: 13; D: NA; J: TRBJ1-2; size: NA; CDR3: CASSSGRNYGYTF; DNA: TGTGCCAGCAGTTCAGGAAGGAACTATGGCTACACCTTC
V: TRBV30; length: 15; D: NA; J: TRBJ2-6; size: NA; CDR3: CAWSQAFSGANVLTF; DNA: TGTGCCTGGAGCCAGGCGTTCTCTGGGGCCAACGTCCTGACTTTC
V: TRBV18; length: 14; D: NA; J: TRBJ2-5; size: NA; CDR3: CASSLRHLQETQYF; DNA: TGTGCCAGCTCCCTTAGACACCTCCAAGAGACCCAGTACTTC
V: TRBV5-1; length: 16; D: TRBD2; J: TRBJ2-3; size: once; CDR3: CASSRLAGGLTDTQYF; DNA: TGCGCCAGCAGCCGCTTGGCGGGGGGGCTGACAGATACGCAGTATTTT
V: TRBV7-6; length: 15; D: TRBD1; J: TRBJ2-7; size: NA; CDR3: CASSLEAGGPYEQYF; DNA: TGTGCCAGCAGCTTAGAGGCAGGGGGCCCCTACGAGCAGTACTTC
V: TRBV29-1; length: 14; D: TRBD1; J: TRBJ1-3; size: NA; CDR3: CSGTGGDFGNTIYF; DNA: TGCAGCGGTACAGGGGGCGACTTTGGAAACACCATATATTTT
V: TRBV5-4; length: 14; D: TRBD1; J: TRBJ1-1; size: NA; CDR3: CASSQDRVNTEAFF; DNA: TGTGCCAGCAGCCAAGACAGGGTAAACACTGAAGCTTTCTTT
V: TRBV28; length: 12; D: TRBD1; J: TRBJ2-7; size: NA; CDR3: CASSLGTGPWYF; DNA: TGTGCCAGCAGTTTAGGGACAGGCCCGTGGTACTTC
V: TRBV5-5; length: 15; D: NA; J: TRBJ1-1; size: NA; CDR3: CASSADSLSNTEAFF; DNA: TGTGCCAGCAGCGCCGACAGTCTATCGAACACTGAAGCTTTCTTT
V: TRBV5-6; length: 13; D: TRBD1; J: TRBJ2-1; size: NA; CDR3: CASSLGQGGEQFF; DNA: TGTGCCAGCAGCCTAGGACAGGGCGGTGAGCAGTTCTTC
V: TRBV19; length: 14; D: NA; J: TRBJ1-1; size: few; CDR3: CASSKGEGFTEAFF; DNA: TGTGCCAGTAGTAAGGGGGAGGGGTTCACTGAAGCTTTCTTT
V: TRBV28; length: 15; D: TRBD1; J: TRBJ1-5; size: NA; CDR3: CASSSGQGGNQPQHF; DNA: TGTGCCAGCAGTTCGGGACAGGGGGGCAATCAGCCCCAGCATTTT
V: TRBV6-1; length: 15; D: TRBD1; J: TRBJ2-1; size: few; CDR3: CASSDPGQGKNEQFF; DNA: TGTGCCAGCAGTGATCCGGGACAGGGGAAAAATGAGCAGTTCTTC
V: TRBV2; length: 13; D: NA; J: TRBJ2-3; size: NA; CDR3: CASSEWRGPVQYF; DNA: TGTGCCAGCAGTGAGTGGAGGGGGCCGGTGCAGTATTTT
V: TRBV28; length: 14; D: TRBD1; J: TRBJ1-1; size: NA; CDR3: CASRRRQGVTEAFF; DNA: TGTGCCAGCAGGCGTCGACAGGGTGTCACTGAAGCTTTCTTT
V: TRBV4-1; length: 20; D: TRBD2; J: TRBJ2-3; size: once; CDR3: CASSQRLAGGLRGGTDTQYF; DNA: TGCGCCAGCAGCCAAAGACTAGCGGGGGGACTGCGGGGTGGCACAGATACGCAGTATTTT
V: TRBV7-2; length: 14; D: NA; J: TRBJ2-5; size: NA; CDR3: CASSLARLKETQYF; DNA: TGTGCCAGCAGCTTAGCGCGGCTTAAAGAGACCCAGTACTTC
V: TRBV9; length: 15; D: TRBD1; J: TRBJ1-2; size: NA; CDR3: CASSARDRPTYGYTF; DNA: TGTGCCAGCAGCGCCCGGGACAGACCTACCTATGGCTACACCTTC
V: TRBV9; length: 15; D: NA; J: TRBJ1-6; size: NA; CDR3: CASSPQTGVGSPLHF; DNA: TGTGCCAGCAGCCCTCAGACCGGAGTTGGTTCACCCCTCCACTTT
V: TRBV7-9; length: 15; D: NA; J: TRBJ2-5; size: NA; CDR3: CASSIPRGGQETQYF; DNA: TGTGCCAGCAGCATACCCAGGGGTGGACAAGAGACCCAGTACTTC
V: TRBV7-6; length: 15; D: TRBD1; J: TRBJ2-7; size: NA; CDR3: CASSLAVGQPDEQYF; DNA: TGTGCCAGCAGCTTAGCGGTGGGACAGCCCGATGAGCAGTACTTC
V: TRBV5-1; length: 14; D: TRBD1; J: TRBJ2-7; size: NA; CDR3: CASSFGDRVYEQYF; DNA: TGCGCCAGCAGCTTCGGGGACAGGGTCTACGAGCAGTACTTC
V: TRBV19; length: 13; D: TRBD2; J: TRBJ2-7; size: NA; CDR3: CASSYGLVYEQYF; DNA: TGTGCCAGTAGTTACGGACTAGTCTACGAGCAGTACTTC
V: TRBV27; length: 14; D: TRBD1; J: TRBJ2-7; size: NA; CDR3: CATPGQGPSYEQYF; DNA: TGTGCCACCCCGGGACAGGGGCCCTCCTACGAGCAGTACTTC
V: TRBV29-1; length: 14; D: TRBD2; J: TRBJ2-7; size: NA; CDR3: CSIRLADSSYEQYF; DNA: TGCAGCATCCGACTAGCGGATAGCTCCTACGAGCAGTACTTC
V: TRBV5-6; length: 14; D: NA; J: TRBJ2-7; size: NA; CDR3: CASSPGGPRGEQYF; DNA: TGTGCCAGCAGCCCCGGGGGGCCCCGGGGCGAGCAGTACTTC
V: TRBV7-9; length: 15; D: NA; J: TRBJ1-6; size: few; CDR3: CASSEETTANSPLHF; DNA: TGTGCCAGCAGCGAGGAAACGACAGCTAATTCACCCCTCCACTTT
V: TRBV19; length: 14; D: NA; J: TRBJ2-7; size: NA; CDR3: CASSRTGSSYEQYF; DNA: TGTGCCAGTAGTAGAACAGGGAGCTCCTACGAGCAGTACTTC
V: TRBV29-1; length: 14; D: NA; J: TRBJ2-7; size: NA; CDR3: CSVEFGQSSCEQYF; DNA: TGCAGCGTTGAGTTTGGGCAGTCATCCTGCGAGCAGTACTTC
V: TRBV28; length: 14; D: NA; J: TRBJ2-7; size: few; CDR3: CASSLGGTSYEQYF; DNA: TGTGCCAGCAGTTTAGGGGGGACCTCCTACGAGCAGTACTTC
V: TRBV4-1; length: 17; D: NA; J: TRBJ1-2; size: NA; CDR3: CASQKSLNDRTYYGYTF; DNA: TGCGCCAGTCAAAAAAGTTTAAATGACAGAACTTACTATGGCTACACCTTC
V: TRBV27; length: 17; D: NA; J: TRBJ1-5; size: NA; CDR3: CASSSTRTGYSNQPQHF; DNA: TGTGCCAGCAGTAGCACCCGGACGGGATATAGCAATCAGCCCCAGCATTTT
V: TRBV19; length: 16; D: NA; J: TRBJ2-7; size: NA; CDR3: CASSTTTLTGTYEQYF; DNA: TGTGCCAGTAGTACCACAACTCTAACAGGCACCTACGAGCAGTACTTC
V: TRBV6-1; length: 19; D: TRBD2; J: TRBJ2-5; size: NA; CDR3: CASSESPTLAGGVGETQYF; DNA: TGTGCCAGCAGTGAATCACCAACGCTAGCGGGGGGGGTTGGAGAGACCCAGTACTTC
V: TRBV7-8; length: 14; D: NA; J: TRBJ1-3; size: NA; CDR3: CASRQDHSGNTIYF; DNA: TGTGCCAGCAGGCAGGATCACTCTGGAAACACCATATATTTT
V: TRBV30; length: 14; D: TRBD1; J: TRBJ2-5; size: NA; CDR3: CAWSRNRGLETQYF; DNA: TGTGCCTGGAGTCGTAACAGGGGGCTGGAGACCCAGTACTTC
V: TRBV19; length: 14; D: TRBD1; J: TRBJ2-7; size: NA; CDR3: CATRQGAPGHEQYF; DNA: TGTGCCACCCGACAGGGGGCACCGGGACACGAGCAGTACTTC
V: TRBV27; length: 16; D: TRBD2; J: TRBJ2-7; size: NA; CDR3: CASSIGPGLAGVEQYF; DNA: TGTGCCAGCAGTATAGGACCGGGACTAGCGGGAGTGGAGCAGTACTTC
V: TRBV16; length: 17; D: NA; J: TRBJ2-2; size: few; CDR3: CASSQSWSGANTGELFF; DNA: TGTGCCAGCAGCCAATCTTGGTCAGGGGCCAACACCGGGGAGCTGTTTTTT
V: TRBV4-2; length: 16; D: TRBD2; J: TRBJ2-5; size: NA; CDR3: CASSQVGSGGSETQYF; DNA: TGTGCCAGCAGCCAAGTTGGTAGCGGGGGGTCAGAGACCCAGTACTTC
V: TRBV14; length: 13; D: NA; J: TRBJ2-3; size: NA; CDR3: CASSVVPTDTQYF; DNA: TGTGCCAGCAGCGTAGTACCCACAGATACGCAGTATTTT
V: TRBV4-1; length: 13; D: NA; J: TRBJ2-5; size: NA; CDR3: CASSQDRASRPYF; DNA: TGCGCCAGCAGCCAAGATCGGGCTAGCAGACCCTACTTC
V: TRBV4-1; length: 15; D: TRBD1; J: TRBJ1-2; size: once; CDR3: CASSLGQGVGYGYTF; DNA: TGCGCCAGCAGCCTGGGACAGGGGGTTGGCTATGGCTACACCTTC
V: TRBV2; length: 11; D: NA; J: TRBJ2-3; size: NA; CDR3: CASSRWDTQYF; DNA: TGTGCCAGCTCCCGGTGGGATACGCAGTATTTT
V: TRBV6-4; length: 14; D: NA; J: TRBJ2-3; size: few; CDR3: CASSTGTSTDTQYF; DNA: TGTGCCAGCAGCACCGGGACTAGCACAGATACGCAGTATTTT
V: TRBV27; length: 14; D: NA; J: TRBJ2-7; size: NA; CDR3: CASSSGEAWYEQYF; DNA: TGTGCCAGCAGTTCTGGTGAAGCGTGGTACGAGCAGTACTTC
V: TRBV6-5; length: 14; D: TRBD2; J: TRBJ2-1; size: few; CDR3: CASSPQGSGGEQFF; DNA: TGTGCCAGCAGTCCCCAAGGGAGCGGGGGTGAGCAGTTCTTC
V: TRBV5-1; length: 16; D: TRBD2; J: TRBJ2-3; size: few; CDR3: CASSSTSAASTDTQYF; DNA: TGCGCCAGCAGCAGCACTAGCGCCGCTAGCACAGATACGCAGTATTTT
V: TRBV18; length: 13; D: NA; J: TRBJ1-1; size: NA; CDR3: CASSPPQNTEAFF; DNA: TGTGCCAGCTCACCTCCCCAAAACACTGAAGCTTTCTTT
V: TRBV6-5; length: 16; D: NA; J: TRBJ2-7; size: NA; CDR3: CASSYGGTVLSYEQYF; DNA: TGTGCCAGCAGTTACGGGGGGACGGTACTCTCCTACGAGCAGTACTTC
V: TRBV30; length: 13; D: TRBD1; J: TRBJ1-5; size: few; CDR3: CAWSEGANQPQHF; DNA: TGTGCCTGGAGTGAGGGGGCCAATCAGCCCCAGCATTTT